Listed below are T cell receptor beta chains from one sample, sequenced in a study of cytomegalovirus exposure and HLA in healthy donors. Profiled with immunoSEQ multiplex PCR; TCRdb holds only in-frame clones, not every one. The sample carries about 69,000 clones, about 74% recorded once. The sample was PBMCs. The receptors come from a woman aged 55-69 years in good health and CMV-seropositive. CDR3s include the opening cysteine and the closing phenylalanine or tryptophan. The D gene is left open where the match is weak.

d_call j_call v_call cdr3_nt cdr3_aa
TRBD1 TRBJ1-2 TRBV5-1 TGCGCCAGCAGCTTGGAGAACAGGGGGACGTATCTATCTGGCTACACCTTC CASSLENRGTYLSGYTF
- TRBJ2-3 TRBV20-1 TGCAGTGCCAACAGGATGGATACGCAGTATTTT CSANRMDTQYF
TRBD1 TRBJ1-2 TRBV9 TGTGCCAGCAGCGTAGCCGACAGGGGAGAAGGCTACACCTTC CASSVADRGEGYTF
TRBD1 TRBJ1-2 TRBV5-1 TGCGCCAGCAGCTTCCCGGGACAGGGAGTCGGCTACACCTTC CASSFPGQGVGYTF
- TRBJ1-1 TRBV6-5 TGTGCCAGCGTACTTTTCGAGGGAAGTTCTTCTGAAGCTTTCTTT CASVLFEGSSSEAFF
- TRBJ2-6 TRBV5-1 TGCGCCAGCAGGCGGGACAGCGAGGCTGGGGCCAACGTCCTGACTTTC CASRRDSEAGANVLTF
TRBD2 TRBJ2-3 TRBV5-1 TGCGCCACCAAGCGGGACCGAGGAAGCACAGATACGCAGTATTTT CATKRDRGSTDTQYF
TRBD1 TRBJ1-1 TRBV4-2 TGTGCCACTTCAACAGGGGACACTGAAGCTTTCTTT CATSTGDTEAFF
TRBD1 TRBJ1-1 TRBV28 TGTGCCAGCAGCCCTCCGGACAGGGACCTCCCCTTCTTT CASSPPDRDLPFF
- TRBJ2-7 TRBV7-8 TGTGCCAGCAGCAAAATCGGGAAGGCTTACGAGCAGTACTTC CASSKIGKAYEQYF
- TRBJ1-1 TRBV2 TGTGCCAGCAATTTCAAGAACACTGAAGCTTTCTTT CASNFKNTEAFF
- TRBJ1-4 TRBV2 TGTGCCAGCAGTGATTTCCAGGCCCCAACTAATGAAAAACTGTTTTTT CASSDFQAPTNEKLFF
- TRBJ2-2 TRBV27 TGTGCCAGCCGGGACTCCACGGGGCAGAACACCGGGGAGCTGTTTTTT CASRDSTGQNTGELFF
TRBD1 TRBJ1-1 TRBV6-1 TGTGCCAGCACCTTGGGACAGCCCCTTGAAGCTTTCTTT CASTLGQPLEAFF
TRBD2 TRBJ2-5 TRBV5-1 TGCGCCAGCAGCTTTAGCGGGGGCCAAGAGACCCAGTACTTC CASSFSGGQETQYF